Presented here are 14 T cell receptor beta chains from one specimen sequenced in a study of T cell responses to AZD1222 COVID-19 vaccine. Profiling relied on immunoSEQ multiplex PCR, and the TCRdb table lists in-frame clones only, not all of them. The sample has about 110,000 clones, about 87% seen once. Sequenced here: peripheral blood, sampled 28 days after the second AZD1222 dose. The receptors originated from an adult who received the AZD1222 COVID-19 vaccine.

This chain links TRBV5-6 with TRBJ1-3; 10 nucleotides match TRBD1. V trimming: 2 bases; J trimming: 3 bases; junction bases outside the gene matches: 5. Germline-derived CDR1 and CDR2 are SGHDT and YYEEEE. The CDR3 is made up of 16 amino acids. The CDR3 here is CASSFYRDRGGNTIYF. The CDR3 DNA sequence: TGTGCCAGCAGCTTTTACCGGGACAGGGGTGGAAACACCATATATTTT.

The chain is built from TRBV2 and TRBJ2-3, with 10 positions matching TRBD2. The J segment lost 4 bases and the V segment lost 2 bases, leaving 18 bases of the junction unmatched. The CDR3 consists of 20 residues. Germline CDR1 reads SNHLY; CDR2 reads FYNNEI. CDR3 DNA: TGTGCCAGCAGTGAAACCCCTCGACTAGCGGGCCCCTCCAGGGCAGATACGCAGTATTTT. Translating it yields CASSETPRLAGPSRADTQYF.

Only one count was recorded for this clone. The V gene is TRBV19, the J gene TRBJ1-6; 12 bases are a match to TRBD1. There are 18 residues in the CDR3. V dropped 3 bases and J dropped 7; count of bases not matched to a gene: 10. CDR1 is LNHDA, CDR2 SQIVND, per germline (reference sequence). CDR3 residues: CASSIPSGTGGANSPLHF. The CDR3, as DNA: TGTGCCAGTAGTATCCCCTCCGGGACAGGGGGCGCAAATTCACCCCTCCACTTT. The full variable domain, its missing parts supplied by reference TRBV19 and TRBJ1-6, is DGGITQSPKYLFRKEGQNVTLSCEQNLNHDAMYWYRQDPGQGLRLIYYSQIVNDFQKGDIAEGYSVSREKKESFPLTVTSAQKNPTAFYLCASSIPSGTGGANSPLHFGNGTRLTVT.

The chain combines TRBV30 with TRBJ2-5, with 8 bases identical to TRBD2. After removal of 1 base from V and 7 bases from J, the junction contained 8 bases not matched to a gene. The germline CDR1 and CDR2 sequences are GTSNPN and SVGIG (reference sequence). The CDR3 is made up of 14 amino acids. The CDR3 bases are TGTGCCTGGAGTGGGGACGGGAGGGCAACGACCCAGTACTTC. Translated, it gives CAWSGDGRATTQYF.

The V gene is TRBV7-8, the J gene TRBJ2-3; 7 nucleotides align to TRBD2. Trimming took 4 bases from V and 5 from J; bases not matched to a gene: 15. Germline-derived CDR1 and CDR2 are SGHVS and FQNEAQ. This CDR3 has 17 amino acids. CDR3 sequence reads: CASSSIAGGPLGDTQYF. In DNA form, the CDR3 reads TGTGCCAGCAGCTCCATAGCGGGCGGTCCTCTCGGAGATACGCAGTATTTT.

J is TRBJ2-7 and V is TRBV4-1; 9 bases are a match to TRBD2. Germline assignment: CDR1 MGHRA and CDR2 YSYEKL. V gave up 1 base and J gave up 0 bases; unmatched junction bases: 7. This CDR3 is built from 17 residues. CDR3 amino acids: CASSQVAGGISSYEQYF. CDR3 DNA sequence: TGCGCCAGCAGCCAAGTTGCGGGAGGGATTAGCTCCTACGAGCAGTACTTC.

The V call is TRBV5-1, the J call TRBJ2-2; D possibly corresponds to TRBD1 (5 bases). Deletions cut 3 bases from V and 0 bases from J, with 9 bases between. CDR1 SGHRS and CDR2 YFSETQ come from the germline V gene. The CDR3 sequence is 15 residues long. The CDR3 loop is CASSSMTANTGELFF. The CDR3, as DNA: TGCGCCAGCAGCTCGATGACAGCGAACACCGGGGAGCTGTTTTTT.

J is TRBJ2-1 and V is TRBV9, with a possible D match to TRBD2 (5 bases). Germline CDR1 and CDR2: SGDLS and YYNGEE. V shed 4 bases and J shed 4 bases, with 15 bases lying between them. The length of the CDR3 is 15 residues. CDR3 in DNA: TGTGCCAGCAGCCCTAGTGGGAGTAATTACAATGAGCAGTTCTTC. This gives the protein CASSPSGSNYNEQFF.

This chain joins TRBV4-3 and TRBJ2-1; 8 bases fit TRBD1. Germline values: CDR1 LGHNA, CDR2 YSLEER. V dropped 2 bases and J dropped 8; count of bases not matched to a gene: 11. The CDR3 is 16 amino acids. CDR3 DNA: TGCGCCAGCAGCCAAAAGGTGGCAGGGGGCGGGGATGAGCAGTTCTTC. Translation: CASSQKVAGGGDEQFF.

The rearrangement uses TRBV9 and TRBJ2-1; 9 bases match TRBD2. The trim removed 2 bases at V and 1 base at J, leaving 4 bases unmatched. The CDR3 is made up of 16 amino acids. Looked up from germline, CDR1 is SGDLS and CDR2 is YYNGEE. The CDR3 region is CASSVSGGLSYNEQFF. The CDR3 DNA follows: TGTGCCAGCAGCGTTAGCGGGGGCCTTTCCTACAATGAGCAGTTCTTC.

The rearrangement uses TRBV5-4 and TRBJ1-6; weak D call: TRBD1 (5 bases). This CDR3 contains 13 residues. V lost 4 bases and J 15 bases, leaving 17 bases between the germline ends. Germline-derived CDR1 and CDR2 are SGHNT and YYREEE (reference sequence). CDR3 nucleotides: TGTGCCAGCAGCGCGGGACCTCTAAGAGGCCTCCACTTT. Translation gives CASSAGPLRGLHF. Together with reference TRBV5-4 and TRBJ1-6, the CDR3 gives the full variable domain: ETGVTQSPTHLIKTRGQQVTLRCSSQSGHNTVSWYQQALGQGPQFIFQYYREEENGRGNFPPRFSGLQFPNYSSELNVNALELDDSALYLCASSAGPLRGLHFGNGTRLTVT.

The genes are TRBV3-1 (or the pseudogene TRBV3-2) and TRBJ2-7; D ambiguous. Per germline, CDR1 LGHDT and CDR2 YNNKEL (reference sequence). Trimming took off 2 bases at V and 0 bases at J, with 2 bases between the two ends. This CDR3 is built from 12 residues. The CDR3 region is CASSQSSYEQYF. CDR3 nucleotides: TGTGCCAGCAGCCAAAGCTCCTACGAGCAGTACTTC.

This rearrangement joins TRBV6-5 to TRBJ1-3; D is uncertain. The CDR3 sequence is 15 residues long. Trimming left V 6 bases short and J 0 bases short, with 12 bases between. Germline V lookup: CDR1 MNHEY, CDR2 SVGAGI. The CDR3 region has the DNA TGTGCCAGCAGGCCCCCGGGAGCCTCTGGAAACACCATATATTTT. Residues: CASRPPGASGNTIYF.

In DNA, the CDR3 is TGTGCCAGCAGTTTATCCCAACGTGAGGACCCTCATCAGCCCCAGCATTTT. Amino acid sequence: CASSLSQREDPHQPQHF. This chain joins TRBV27 and TRBJ1-5; D not certain. CDR3 length: 17 amino acids. Per the germline V gene, CDR1 is MNHEY and CDR2 is SMNVEV (reference sequence). V gave up 0 bases and J gave up 5 bases, with 17 bases separating them.